This TCR beta chain was recorded in a study of blood T cell repertoires in COVID-19. Background on the study: Some COVID-19 samples were acute and others convalescent; all came from the United States, Italy and Spain. T cells, B-cell-depleted T cells, or PBMCs supplied cDNA or gDNA.

There are 15 residues in the CDR3. Deletions cut 5 bases from V and 0 bases from J, with 14 bases between. CDR1 is GTSNPN and CDR2 is SVGIG in the germline V gene (reference sequence). This clone was picked up a small number of times. In the original processing: The authors estimated nucleated cell counts from reference gene primer amplification. Some clones are missing from TCRdb's copy, which holds only in-frame ones; the method was immunoSEQ multiplex PCR. V and J calls and clone size are copied from that table; D and trimming were computed from the DNA. Altogether 140,000 or so clones are present, about 89% being singletons, with the ten largest covering 30% to 45%.

Sequenced input: peripheral blood. The V gene is TRBV30, the J gene TRBJ1-3; D is possibly TRBD1 (6 bases). The receptor comes from a man in his fifties or sixties who had recovered from COVID-19. For the CDR3, the DNA is TGTGCCTGGTCGGAAGGGGGTTACTCTGGAAACACCATATATTTT. This sequence encodes CAWSEGGYSGNTIYF.